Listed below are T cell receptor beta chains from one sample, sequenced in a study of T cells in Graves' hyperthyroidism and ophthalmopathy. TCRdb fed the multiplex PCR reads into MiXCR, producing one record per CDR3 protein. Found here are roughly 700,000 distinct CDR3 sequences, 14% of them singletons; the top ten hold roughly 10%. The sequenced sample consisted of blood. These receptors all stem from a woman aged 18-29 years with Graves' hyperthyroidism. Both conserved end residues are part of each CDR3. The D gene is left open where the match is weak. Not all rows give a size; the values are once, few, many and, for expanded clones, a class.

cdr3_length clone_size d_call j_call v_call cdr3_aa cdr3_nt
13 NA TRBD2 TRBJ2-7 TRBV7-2 CASSLILAYEQYF TGTGCCAGCAGCTTAATACTAGCGTACGAGCAGTACTTC
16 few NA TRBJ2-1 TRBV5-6 CASSLFARFLHNEQFF TGTGCCAGCAGCTTGTTTGCCCGGTTTCTCCACAATGAGCAGTTCTTC
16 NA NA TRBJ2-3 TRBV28 CASSRTRTVRTDTQYF TGTGCCAGCAGCCGGACCCGGACAGTCCGCACAGATACGCAGTATTTT
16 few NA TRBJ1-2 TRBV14 CASSQVFLGPGYGYTF TGTGCCAGCAGCCAAGTGTTTTTGGGCCCGGGCTATGGCTACACCTTC
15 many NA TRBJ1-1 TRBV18 CASSPASQIYTEAFF TGTGCCAGCTCACCGGCGTCACAGATTTACACTGAAGCTTTCTTT
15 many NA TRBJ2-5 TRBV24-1 CATSESRRAQETQYF TGTGCCACCAGTGAGAGTAGGAGGGCCCAAGAGACCCAGTACTTC
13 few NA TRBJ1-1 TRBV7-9 CASSLGSRPEAFF TGTGCCAGCAGCTTAGGGTCCAGACCTGAAGCTTTCTTT
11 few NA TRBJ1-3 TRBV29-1 CSLLQGHTIYF TGCAGCTTATTGCAGGGCCACACCATATATTTT
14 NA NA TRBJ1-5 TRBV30 CAWSEEYSNQPQHF TGTGCCTGGAGTGAGGAGTATAGCAATCAGCCCCAGCATTTT
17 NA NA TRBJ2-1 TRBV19 CASSILSGDFSYNEQFF TGTGCCAGTAGTATTCTGTCGGGAGACTTCTCCTACAATGAGCAGTTCTTC
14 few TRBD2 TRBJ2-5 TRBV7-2 CASSSLSGIETQYF TGTGCCAGCAGCTCTCTTAGCGGGATAGAGACCCAGTACTTC
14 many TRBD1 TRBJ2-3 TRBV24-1 CATGGTGATDTQYF TGTGCCACCGGCGGGACAGGGGCCACAGATACGCAGTATTTT
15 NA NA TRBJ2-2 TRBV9 CASSVDAPRTGELFF TGTGCCAGCAGCGTAGACGCCCCAAGGACCGGGGAGCTGTTTTTT
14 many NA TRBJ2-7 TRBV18 CASSFRSHSGEQYF TGTGCCAGCTCATTCCGATCTCACTCCGGGGAGCAGTACTTC
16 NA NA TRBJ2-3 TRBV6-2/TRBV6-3 CASSYSIGASTDTQYF TGTGCCAGCAGTTACTCGATCGGGGCTTCGACAGATACGCAGTATTTT
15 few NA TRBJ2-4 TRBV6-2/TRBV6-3 CASSSSSLAKNIQYF TGTGCCAGCAGTTCTAGTAGTCTGGCCAAAAACATTCAGTACTTC
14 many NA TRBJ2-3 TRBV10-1 CASSESLSTDTQYF TGCGCCAGCAGTGAGTCTCTATCCACAGATACGCAGTATTTT
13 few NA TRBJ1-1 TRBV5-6 CASRTERGTEAFF TGTGCCAGCAGGACAGAGCGGGGGACTGAAGCTTTCTTT
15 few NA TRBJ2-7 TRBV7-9 CASSLWGGGLREQYF TGTGCCAGCAGCTTATGGGGGGGGGGCTTGCGCGAGCAGTACTTC
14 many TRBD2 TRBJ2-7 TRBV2 CASRTSGSTYEQYF TGTGCCAGCAGGACTAGCGGGAGCACCTACGAGCAGTACTTC
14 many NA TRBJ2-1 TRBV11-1 CASSPKGGDNEQFF TGTGCCAGCAGCCCCAAAGGGGGGGACAATGAGCAGTTCTTC
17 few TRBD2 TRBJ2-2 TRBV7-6 CASSPRTSGVNTGELFF TGTGCCAGCAGCCCTCGGACTAGCGGAGTGAACACCGGGGAGCTGTTTTTT
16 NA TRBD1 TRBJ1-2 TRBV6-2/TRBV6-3 CASRTMPSTGTYGYTF TGTGCCAGCAGAACTATGCCCTCGACAGGGACCTATGGCTACACCTTC
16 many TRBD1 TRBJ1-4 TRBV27 CASRPTTGDVSEKLFF TGTGCCAGCAGACCCACCACAGGGGACGTGAGTGAAAAACTGTTTTTT
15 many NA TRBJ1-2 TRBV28 CASSLSSTGAYGYTF TGTGCCAGCAGTTTATCAAGTACGGGGGCCTATGGCTACACCTTC
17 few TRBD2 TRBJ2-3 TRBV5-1 CASSLGQFGRGTDTQYF TGCGCCAGCAGCTTGGGGCAATTCGGGAGGGGCACAGATACGCAGTATTTT
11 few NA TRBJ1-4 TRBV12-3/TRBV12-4 CASRGHEKLFF TGTGCCAGCAGGGGGCATGAAAAACTGTTTTTT
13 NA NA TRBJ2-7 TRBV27 CASRMDGGYEQYF TGTGCCAGCCGGATGGACGGGGGCTACGAGCAGTACTTC
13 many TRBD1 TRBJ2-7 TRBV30 CAWTDRVTYEQYF TGTGCCTGGACCGACAGGGTAACCTACGAGCAGTACTTC
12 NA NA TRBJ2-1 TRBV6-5 CASSYPPPEQFF TGTGCCAGCAGTTACCCCCCCCCCGAGCAGTTCTTC
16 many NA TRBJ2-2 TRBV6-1 CASNTVPTRGTGELFF TGTGCCAGCAATACCGTACCGACCCGAGGCACCGGGGAGCTGTTTTTT
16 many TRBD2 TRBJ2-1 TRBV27 CASSLSGLAGVNEQFF TGTGCCAGCAGTTTGAGCGGTCTAGCGGGAGTAAATGAGCAGTTCTTC
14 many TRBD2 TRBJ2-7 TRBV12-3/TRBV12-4 CASSPAAGAPEQYF TGTGCCAGCAGTCCGGCCGCGGGAGCCCCCGAGCAGTACTTC
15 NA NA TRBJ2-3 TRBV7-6 CASSPSAQNTDTQYF TGTGCCAGCAGCCCGAGCGCACAGAACACAGATACGCAGTATTTT
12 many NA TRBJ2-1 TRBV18 CASSPGLNEQFF TGTGCCAGCAGCCCAGGACTCAATGAGCAGTTCTTC
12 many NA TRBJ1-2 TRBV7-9 CASRPRQDGYTF TGTGCCAGCAGGCCCCGACAGGATGGCTACACCTTC
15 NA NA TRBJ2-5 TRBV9 CASTPAGGGGETQYF TGTGCCAGCACCCCTGCTGGAGGGGGCGGGGAGACCCAGTACTTC
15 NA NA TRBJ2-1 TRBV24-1 CATSTSGHSYNEQFF TGTGCCACCAGTACCTCGGGTCACTCCTACAATGAGCAGTTCTTC
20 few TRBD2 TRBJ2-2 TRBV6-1 CASGRPLAGGLFIRAGELFF TGTGCCAGTGGCCGTCCATTAGCGGGAGGACTATTCATTCGAGCCGGGGAGCTGTTTTTT
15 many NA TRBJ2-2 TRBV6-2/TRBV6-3 CASSYESQRTGELFF TGTGCCAGCAGTTACGAGTCTCAGCGAACCGGGGAGCTGTTTTTT
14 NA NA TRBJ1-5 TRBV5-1 CASSLRVLNQPQHF TGCGCCAGCAGCCTCCGGGTACTCAATCAGCCCCAGCATTTT
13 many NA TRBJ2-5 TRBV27 CASRLRYQETQYF TGTGCCAGCAGGCTAAGGTACCAAGAGACCCAGTACTTC
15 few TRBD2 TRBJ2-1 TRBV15 CATSRERGSYNEQFF TGTGCCACCAGCAGGGAGCGGGGCTCCTACAATGAGCAGTTCTTC
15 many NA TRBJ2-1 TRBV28 CASSSGGMNYNEQFF TGTGCCAGCAGTTCCGGCGGCATGAACTACAATGAGCAGTTCTTC
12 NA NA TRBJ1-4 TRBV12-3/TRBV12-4 CASSPGNEKLFF TGTGCCAGCAGTCCAGGAAATGAAAAACTGTTTTTT
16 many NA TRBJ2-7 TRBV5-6 CASTPTGTMSSYEQYF TGTGCCAGCACCCCGACCGGGACGATGAGCTCCTACGAGCAGTACTTC
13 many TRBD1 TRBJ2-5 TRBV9 CASSGTGSTAQYF TGTGCCAGCAGCGGGACAGGTAGCACGGCCCAGTACTTC
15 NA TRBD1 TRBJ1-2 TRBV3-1 CASSETTGGTYGYTF TGTGCCAGCAGCGAAACGACAGGGGGCACCTATGGCTACACCTTC
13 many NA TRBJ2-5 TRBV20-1 CSAPLGGGETQYF TGCAGTGCCCCCCTAGGAGGAGGCGAGACCCAGTACTTC
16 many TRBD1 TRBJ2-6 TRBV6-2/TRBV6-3 CASTRTGLSGANVLTF TGTGCCAGCACCCGGACAGGGCTCTCTGGGGCCAACGTCCTGACTTTC
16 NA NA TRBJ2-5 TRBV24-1 CATSDPVAYAGETQYF TGTGCCACCAGTGATCCTGTAGCGTACGCGGGGGAGACCCAGTACTTC